Below, 13 T cell receptor beta chains from the same sample are listed, as sequenced in a study of identical twins. TCRdb recomputed calls from the 5' RACE reads with MiXCR, one row per CDR3 protein. The sample holds about 530,000 distinct CDR3 sequences, 20% to 25% seen once. This sample also appeared in a second study, on yellow fever vaccine responses in identical twins.

Sequenced sample: CD4+ T cells sorted from blood. These receptors were collected from a woman younger than 35 in good health.

The gene calls are TRBV15 and TRBJ2-1; D is perhaps TRBD1 or TRBD2 (6 bases each). The germline V gene encodes CDR1 LNHNV and CDR2 YYDKDF (reference sequence). V lost 1 base and J 0 bases, leaving 19 bases between the germline ends. The CDR3 contains 19 residues. CDR3 DNA: TGTGCCACCAGCAGAGCCGAGGACGGGGGCACGCGCTCCTACAATGAGCAGTTCTTC. This codes for CATSRAEDGGTRSYNEQFF.

This chain links TRBV4-1 with TRBJ2-2, with TRBD1 matching over 7 bases. The junction had 7 bases not matched to a gene; V was cut back by 0 bases and J by 6 bases. The germline CDR1 and CDR2 sequences are MGHRA and YSYEKL. This CDR3 has 16 residues. The chain's CDR3 is CASSQEPGTVAGELFF. The CDR3 DNA reads as TGCGCCAGCAGCCAAGAACCCGGGACAGTGGCCGGGGAGCTGTTTTTT.

The J gene is TRBJ2-4, the V gene TRBV2; TRBD2 matches at 12 bases. Germline CDR1 and CDR2: SNHLY and FYNNEI. The trim removed 7 bases at V and 11 bases at J, leaving 6 bases unmatched. This CDR3 has 13 residues. CDR3 nucleotide sequence: TGTGCCAGCAAACTAGCGGGAGGACTCTTTCAGTACTTC. Translating gives CASKLAGGLFQYF.

V is TRBV20-1 and J is TRBJ2-3, with D tentatively TRBD1 (6 bases). The CDR3 contains 14 residues. Germline assignment: CDR1 DFQATT and CDR2 SNEGSKA (reference sequence). V shed 1 base and J shed 4 bases, with 12 bases lying between them. For the CDR3, the DNA is TGCAGTGCTAGAGGACTTACAGGGCCAGATACGCAGTATTTT. Its translation: CSARGLTGPDTQYF.

The J gene is TRBJ2-5, the V gene TRBV5-1, with D possibly called TRBD1 or TRBD2 (6 bases each). Germline CDR1 SGHRS, CDR2 YFSETQ. Trimming left V 5 bases short and J 2 bases short, with 19 bases between. The CDR3 length is 16 residues. This CDR3 is CASRTGAGSTQETQYF. The CDR3 DNA follows: TGCGCCAGCAGAACGGGGGCAGGCTCGACTCAAGAGACCCAGTACTTC.

V usage is TRBV2 and J usage is TRBJ2-7; either TRBD1 or TRBD2 may supply D (5 bases each). V dropped 3 bases and J dropped 13 bases, with 19 bases sitting between them. Per the germline V gene, CDR1 is SNHLY and CDR2 is FYNNEI. There are 13 residues in the CDR3. Here the CDR3 DNA reads TGTGCCAGCAGTGAGATAACCCGGGACCCCTTATACTTC. This encodes CASSEITRDPLYF.

This clonotype was observed a few times. The chain is built from TRBV6-1 and TRBJ2-2, with 8 bases fitting TRBD2. V dropped 2 bases and J dropped 8; count of bases not matched to a gene: 10. The CDR3 covers 16 residues. Germline CDR1 is MNHNS and CDR2 is SASEGT. CDR3 residues: CASSEFHSGTPGELFF. The CDR3 DNA follows: TGTGCCAGCAGTGAATTCCATAGCGGGACCCCGGGGGAGCTGTTTTTT.

The chain has TRBV5-1 and TRBJ2-1; possible D gene TRBD2, 6 bases. The CDR3 totals 16 residues. V was pared by 0 bases and J by 3 bases, with 13 bases between. Germline V lookup: CDR1 SGHRS, CDR2 YFSETQ. In DNA form, the CDR3 reads TGCGCCAGCAGCTTGGGAGGCGGGGCCAGCTACAATGAGCAGTTCTTC. Protein product: CASSLGGGASYNEQFF.

This clonotype has a handful of counts. V usage is TRBV12-3 or TRBV12-4 and J usage is TRBJ2-2, with 10 positions matching TRBD2. CDR3 size: 16 residues. Trimming at V came to 4 bases and at J to 4 bases, leaving 6 bases not matched to a gene. CDR3 DNA: TGTGCCAGCAGTTCTAGCGGGAGCGGTAGCACCGGGGAGCTGTTTTTT. Translated: CASSSSGSGSTGELFF.

This clonotype was counted ten times or more. The rearrangement uses TRBV12-3 or TRBV12-4 and TRBJ1-2, with TRBD1 matching 8 bases. V lost 6 bases and J lost 4; bases outside the gene matches: 10. There are 15 residues in the CDR3. The CDR3 DNA follows: TGTGCCAGCAGACCTCAGGGGGCAGGGAGCTATGGCTACACCTTC. This codes for CASRPQGAGSYGYTF.

The V gene is TRBV20-1, the J gene TRBJ2-7, with TRBD1 matching 7 bases. Trimming at V came to 4 bases and at J to 7 bases, leaving 10 bases not matched to a gene. This CDR3 has 13 amino acids. Germline V lookup: CDR1 DFQATT, CDR2 SNEGSKA (reference sequence). This chain's CDR3 is CSAKGQRHREQYF. DNA for the CDR3: TGCAGTGCTAAGGGACAGCGCCACCGGGAGCAGTACTTC.

There are a few counts of this clonotype. This rearrangement joins TRBV11-1 to TRBJ2-4; tentatively, D is TRBD1 or TRBD2 (6 bases each). The CDR3 extends over 19 amino acids. The V end was cut by 1 base, the J end by 5 bases, with 24 bases between. The germline V gene has CDR1 SGHAT and CDR2 FQDESV (reference sequence). CDR3 nucleotides: TGTGCCAGCAGCTTAGTTGGGACTTCGACAGGAAGAAGGCAAAACATTCAGTACTTC. Its translation: CASSLVGTSTGRRQNIQYF.

The chain has TRBV5-4 and TRBJ2-3; the match to TRBD1 covers 8 bases. This CDR3 is 14 amino acids long. The germline V gene has CDR1 SGHNT and CDR2 YYREEE (reference sequence). Germline trimming cut 5 bases from V and 6 bases from J; bases unmatched to any gene: 8. CDR3 DNA: TGTGCCAGCAGGGAATCAGGGGGCGCGGATACGCAGTATTTT. It codes for CASRESGGADTQYF.